Listed below are T cell receptor beta chains from one sample, sequenced in a study of T-cell memory formation after mild COVID-19. Via MiXCR, TCRdb re-called the 5' RACE reads, giving one row per CDR3 protein. Among around 370,000 distinct CDR3 sequences listed, over 20% were seen once. The sequenced sample consisted of PBMCs or a T cell subset sorted from them (not recorded which). All receptors come from an adult woman who had mild COVID-19 (a few samples of this study predate the infection). Cell type and time point are not known. Each CDR3 is given with its conserved first and last residue. D genes are given only for firm matches.

d_call | j_call | v_call | cdr3_aa
TRBD2 | TRBJ2-1 | TRBV5-6 | CASSLAGRGKQFF
TRBD2 | TRBJ2-3 | TRBV6-6 | CASSRSGSSTDTQYF
NA | TRBJ2-3 | TRBV6-1 | CASSRDNVAGTQYF
NA | TRBJ2-7 | TRBV7-9 | CASSSRDTTHEQYF
NA | TRBJ2-6 | TRBV10-3 | CASQPGTGANVLTF
TRBD2 | TRBJ2-1 | TRBV30 | CAWSVPSGLHYNEQFF
TRBD1 | TRBJ2-7 | TRBV11-1 | CASSPPGQGDGEQYF
TRBD1 | TRBJ2-5 | TRBV2 | CASGTGRETQYF
NA | TRBJ2-3 | TRBV20-1 | CSARWRREDTQYF
TRBD1 | TRBJ2-7 | TRBV27 | CASGWDRGRGDEQYF
NA | TRBJ2-7 | TRBV2 | CASSEGLSRGKQYF
NA | TRBJ1-3 | TRBV15 | CATSRDRGLLNTIYF
NA | TRBJ2-3 | TRBV20-1 | CSASVGDTQYF
TRBD2 | TRBJ2-5 | TRBV7-9 | CASSFGTSGIGETQYF
TRBD2 | TRBJ2-7 | TRBV30 | CAWSRGGGSYEQYF
NA | TRBJ2-7 | TRBV7-8 | CASSRGRLGLSYEQYF
NA | TRBJ2-7 | TRBV7-9 | CASILAGGEQYF
NA | TRBJ2-1 | TRBV7-9 | CASSTSLRNEQFF
NA | TRBJ1-6 | TRBV7-2 | CASSLASRENSPLHF
NA | TRBJ2-2 | TRBV5-1 | CASSRLGGSTGELFF
NA | TRBJ2-1 | TRBV5-1 | CASSNPRGYNEQFF
NA | TRBJ1-5 | TRBV20-1 | CSALGGGDQPQHF
TRBD1 | TRBJ2-5 | TRBV27 | CASSPWTGQETQYF